This passage covers 14 T cell receptor beta chains from one sample sequenced in a study of shared clonotypes between healthy human individuals. Sequencing used immunoSEQ multiplex PCR; TCRdb keeps in-frame clones, though not all of them. The profile covers about 490,000 clones, with around three quarters appearing a single time and approximately 12% taken by the ten largest. What was sequenced was PBMCs. Receptors originate from a woman in her forties in good health. Some clones in this sample may be carry-over from other donors' samples.

J is TRBJ2-7 and V is TRBV13; 7 bases align to TRBD1. The V gene's germline CDR1 is PRHDT and CDR2 FYEKMQ (reference sequence). J gave up 3 bases and V 5 bases, and 16 bases lay outside the gene matches. The CDR3 has 17 amino acids. The CDR3: CASSPRGRTGTIYEQYF. The CDR3, as DNA: TGTGCCAGCAGCCCCCGAGGACGGACAGGTACTATCTACGAGCAGTACTTC. Drawing the rest from reference TRBV13 and TRBJ2-7, the complete variable domain is AAGVIQSPRHLIKEKRETATLKCYPIPRHDTVYWYQQGPGQDPQFLISFYEKMQSDKGSIPDRFSAQQFSDYHSELNMSSLELGDSALYFCASSPRGRTGTIYEQYFGPGTRLTVT.

Only a few counts were recorded for this clone. CDR3 sequence: CASSSSGGLGYTF. The CDR3 nucleotides are TGTGCCAGCAGCTCATCAGGGGGCTTGGGCTACACCTTC. The chain uses TRBV11-2 and TRBJ1-2; the match to TRBD1 covers 8 bases. CDR1 is SGHAT, CDR2 FQNNGV, per germline. The junction had 6 bases not matched to a gene; V was cut back by 4 bases and J by 8 bases. This CDR3 has 13 amino acids.

CDR3: CASSGSSGDYGYTF. For the CDR3, the DNA is TGTGCCAGCAGCGGGAGCTCGGGGGACTATGGCTACACCTTC. This chain uses TRBV28 with TRBJ1-2; TRBD1 is a possible D gene (5 bases). CDR1 is MDHEN, CDR2 SYDVKM, per germline. Trimming cost V 6 bases and J 3 bases, with 14 bases left between them. The CDR3 length is 14 residues.

The chain couples TRBV28 to TRBJ1-3; D is possibly TRBD1 (6 bases). The V end was cut by 7 bases, the J end by 3 bases, with 13 bases between. The CDR3 loop spans 14 amino acids. CDR1 is MDHEN and CDR2 is SYDVKM in the germline V gene. The CDR3 DNA reads TGTGCCAGCACACCGCAGGGGCTTGGAAACACCATATATTTT. Amino acid sequence: CASTPQGLGNTIYF.

This chain joins TRBV5-6 and TRBJ2-3; tentatively, D is TRBD1 (5 bases). CDR1 is SGHDT and CDR2 is YYEEEE in the germline V gene. V shed 2 bases and J shed 2 bases, with 21 bases lying between them. The CDR3 contains 18 residues. The CDR3 nucleotides are TGTGCCAGCAGCTTTTTCTCAACAGGAAGACTCCTCACAGATACGCAGTATTTT. Its protein is CASSFFSTGRLLTDTQYF.

The chain combines TRBV28 with TRBJ2-5, with D unclear. This CDR3 is 14 amino acids long. CDR1 and CDR2 (germline): MDHEN, SYDVKM. Between the trimmed V and J ends, which lost 3 bases and 5 bases, there was a span of 13 bases. The CDR3 reads CASSFLGSTETQYF. In nucleotides, the CDR3 is TGTGCCAGCAGTTTTTTAGGTAGTACGGAGACCCAGTACTTC.

This chain connects TRBV7-3 to TRBJ1-1; D is possibly TRBD1 (6 bases). V lost 1 base, J lost 3 bases, and 9 bases lay in between. In germline, CDR1 is SGHTA, CDR2 FQGTGA. This CDR3 has 14 amino acids. For the CDR3, the DNA is TGTGCCAGCAGCTTAAGCGCAGGGGACACTGAAGCTTTCTTT. It specifies CASSLSAGDTEAFF. Full variable domain (missing parts from reference TRBV7-3 and TRBJ1-1): GAGVSQTPSNKVTEKGKYVELRCDPISGHTALYWYRQSLGQGPEFLIYFQGTGAADDSGLPNDRFFAVRPEGSVSTLKIQRTERGDSAVYLCASSLSAGDTEAFFGQGTRLTVV.

The chain links TRBV5-1 to TRBJ1-1, with a possible D match to TRBD1 (5 bases). Germline values: CDR1 SGHRS, CDR2 YFSETQ. CDR3 length: 15 residues. V lost 0 bases and J lost 3, with 12 bases in between. The CDR3 DNA is TGCGCCAGCAGCTTGGAACCGGGGGGTTACACTGAAGCTTTCTTT. As protein: CASSLEPGGYTEAFF.

The chain combines TRBV28 with TRBJ1-1, with TRBD1 matching 8 bases. The V gene's germline CDR1 is MDHEN and CDR2 SYDVKM. The CDR3 covers 20 residues. Trimming took 5 bases from V and 5 from J; bases not matched to a gene: 25. As DNA, the CDR3 is TGTGCCAGCAGTACGTCCGGGACAGGTGGGGGACGAGTCTCGGCAACTGAAGCTTTCTTT. Translation gives CASSTSGTGGGRVSATEAFF.

The chain is built from TRBV14 and TRBJ2-7; 10 bases align to TRBD2. Germline V lookup: CDR1 SGHDN, CDR2 FVKESK. The V and J ends lost 2 bases and 3 bases, in that order; junction bases with no gene match: 4. The CDR3 loop spans 15 amino acids. CDR3 amino acids: CASSQTSGTGYEQYF. CDR3 nucleotide sequence: TGTGCCAGCAGCCAAACTAGCGGGACGGGCTACGAGCAGTACTTC.

The V call is TRBV19, the J call TRBJ1-5, with TRBD1 as a possible D gene (6 bases). Trimming shortened V by 6 bases and J by 5 bases, and 11 bases separated the two germline ends. The germline CDR1 and CDR2 sequences are LNHDA and SQIVND (reference sequence). The CDR3 totals 13 residues. The CDR3 is CASSLGADQPQHF. DNA for the CDR3: TGTGCCAGTAGCTTGGGGGCAGATCAGCCCCAGCATTTT.

The J gene is TRBJ2-5, the V gene TRBV7-2; 9 bases are a match to TRBD2. The assigned J gene may be wrong: the sequence end matches TRBJ2-7 better. Germline V gene data show CDR1 as SGHTA and CDR2 as FQGNSA. The CDR3 length is 15 residues. The CDR3 nucleotides read TGTGCCAGCAGCTTTAATAGCGGGAGTGGGTACGAGCAGTACTTC. It yields the protein CASSFNSGSGYEQYF.

This chain links TRBV9 with TRBJ1-3; D may be TRBD1 (6 bases). CDR3 size: 15 residues. The germline V and J ends were trimmed by 3 bases and 0 bases, with 10 bases remaining between them. Germline assignment: CDR1 SGDLS and CDR2 YYNGEE. This CDR3 is CASSGGPNSGNTIYF. Here the CDR3 DNA reads TGTGCCAGCAGCGGGGGGCCTAACTCTGGAAACACCATATATTTT.

CDR3 region: CASSYSVGRGEQYF. The DNA for the CDR3 is TGTGCCAGCAGTTACTCGGTAGGGAGAGGCGAGCAGTACTTC. This rearrangement joins TRBV6-5 to TRBJ2-7; perhaps TRBD2 as D (5 bases). Deletions cut 0 bases from V and 6 bases from J, with 12 bases between. The CDR3 sequence is 14 residues long. Germline V gene lookup returns CDR1 MNHEY and CDR2 SVGAGI.